This T cell receptor (beta chain) derives from a study of blood T cell repertoires in COVID-19. Overall study: Samples of COVID-19 (acute and convalescent) were obtained from the United States, Italy and Spain. T cells, B-cell-depleted T cells, or PBMCs provided the cDNA or gDNA that served as material.

V shed 3 bases, J shed 5 bases, and the junction held 6 bases outside the gene matches. The CDR3 runs 15 residues. Looked up from germline, CDR1 is WSHSY and CDR2 is SAAADI. Authors' analysis steps: Amplification of reference gene primers was used by the study to estimate nucleated cell counts. Assay used: immunoSEQ multiplex PCR; TCRdb lists only in-frame clones, some missing. V, J and clone size are taken as reported in that table, and D and trimming were inferred from the DNA itself. The sample contains 150,000 to 200,000 clones, approximately 80% of which appear only once. Seattle-derived patients entered the study during active infection and were followed longitudinally.

The chain has TRBV10-2 and TRBJ2-5; 10 bases line up with TRBD1. Sequencing was carried out using peripheral blood. The sequence derives from a woman aged 40-49 years with COVID-19, enrolled during active disease. Written as DNA, the CDR3 is TGCGCCAGCAGTGATCGGACAGGGGGTCGGGAGACCCAGTACTTC. It translates to CASSDRTGGRETQYF.